This T cell receptor beta chain was observed in a study of blood T cell repertoires in COVID-19. Looking at the study overall: Collection of acute and convalescent COVID-19 samples took place in the United States, Italy and Spain. PBMCs, B-cell-depleted T cells, or T cells were the source of the cDNA or gDNA that made up the material.

Authors' processing steps: Amplification of reference gene primers provided the estimated nucleated cell counts. The assay was immunoSEQ multiplex PCR, and TCRdb's table has in-frame clones only and misses some. The V and J calls and clone size are taken from that table; D and trimming were inferred from the DNA. The sample shows roughly 80,000 clones, about four fifths of them seen only once. The CDR3 totals 15 residues. Trimming removed 5 bases from V and 4 bases from J, with 17 bases in between. Per germline, CDR1 MNHEY and CDR2 SMNVEV (reference sequence). The receptor's source is a man aged 80 or over with acute or convalescent COVID-19. The chain carries TRBV27 and TRBJ1-2; D is ambiguous. The sequencing sample was made of peripheral blood. The CDR3 region has the DNA TGTGCCAGCAGTGACACCGCGGGCTGGGTCTATGGCTACACCTTC. Residues: CASSDTAGWVYGYTF.